Listed below are T cell receptor beta chains from one sample, sequenced in a study of blood T cell repertoires in COVID-19. Assay used: immunoSEQ multiplex PCR; TCRdb lists only in-frame clones, some missing. Found here are 84,000 or so clones, approximately 78% of them singletons; the top ten hold approximately 13%. The sequencing sample was made of peripheral blood. These receptors were taken from a human donor in a cohort sampled during active COVID-19. CDR3s include the opening cysteine and the closing phenylalanine or tryptophan. Each record gives: V gene, J gene, D gene, clone size, CDR3 protein, CDR3 DNA. D genes are given only for firm matches. Clone size is shown for a subset of rows, as once, few, many or a class of expanded clone.

TRBV7-3	TRBJ2-7	TRBD1	NA	CASSEQGFGEQYF	TGTGCCAGCAGCGAACAGGGGTTCGGAGAGCAGTACTTC
TRBV9	TRBJ2-3	TRBD2	NA	CASSVGRTSFRDTQYF	TGTGCCAGCAGCGTAGGAAGGACTAGCTTCAGAGATACGCAGTATTTT
TRBV6-5	TRBJ2-1	TRBD1	NA	CASSYRPSAGGLFF	TGTGCCAGCAGTTATCGACCTAGCGCAGGGGGCCTGTTCTTC
TRBV10-3	TRBJ2-1	TRBD2	few	CAISEPSAGSYNEQFF	TGTGCCATCAGTGAACCCTCAGCGGGAAGCTACAATGAGCAGTTCTTC
TRBV5-1	TRBJ2-6	NA	NA	CASSFKTRALSVSGANVLTF	TGCGCCAGCAGCTTTAAGACGAGGGCCCTTTCGGTATCCGGGGCCAACGTCCTGACTTTC
TRBV5-1	TRBJ1-4	TRBD1	NA	CASSTSGQGPDEKLFF	TGCGCCAGCAGCACAAGTGGACAGGGCCCGGATGAAAAACTGTTTTTT
TRBV6-5	TRBJ1-5	TRBD1	NA	CASCTGGGQPQHF	TGTGCCAGCTGTACAGGGGGCGGTCAGCCCCAGCATTTT
TRBV6-5	TRBJ2-3	TRBD1	NA	CASSYQGETDTQYF	TGTGCCAGCAGTTACCAGGGGGAGACAGATACGCAGTATTTT
TRBV6-2/TRBV6-3	TRBJ1-5	TRBD1	NA	CASSHRQGVGDYSNQPQHF	TGTGCCAGCAGTCATCGACAGGGGGTGGGCGATTATAGCAATCAGCCCCAGCATTTT
TRBV5-1	TRBJ2-1	TRBD2	NA	CASSPRGGGYNEQFF	TGCGCCAGCAGCCCTAGGGGCGGGGGCTACAATGAGCAGTTCTTC
TRBV7-6	TRBJ2-7	TRBD1	few	CASSLTTAGGLYEQYF	TGTGCCAGCAGCTTGACGACTGCAGGGGGCTTATACGAGCAGTACTTC
TRBV28	TRBJ2-7	TRBD1	once	CAARAAGGSYEQYF	TGTGCCGCCCGTGCGGCAGGGGGATCCTACGAGCAGTACTTC
TRBV5-1	TRBJ2-7	TRBD2	once	CASSFLPTSASASSYEQYF	TGCGCCAGCAGCTTCCTCCCAACTAGCGCCTCCGCCAGCTCCTACGAGCAGTACTTC
TRBV5-6	TRBJ1-3	NA	NA	CASSLVYSSSGNTIYF	TGTGCCAGCAGCTTGGTTTACAGCTCCTCTGGAAACACCATATATTTT
TRBV13	TRBJ2-6	NA	NA	CASSLGGAGANVLTF	TGTGCCAGCAGCTTAGGGGGCGCTGGGGCCAACGTCCTGACTTTC
TRBV5-1	TRBJ2-7	TRBD2	NA	CASSLDGLADRLDYEQYF	TGCGCCAGCAGCTTGGATGGACTAGCGGACCGACTCGACTACGAGCAGTACTTC
TRBV24-1	TRBJ2-2	TRBD1	NA	CATSDLRTGRTGELFF	TGTGCCACCAGTGACCTGAGGACAGGACGCACCGGGGAGCTGTTTTTT
TRBV7-9	TRBJ1-1	NA	NA	CASSLGGQLVFF	TGTGCCAGCAGCTTAGGAGGACAGCTCGTATTCTTT
TRBV2	TRBJ1-6	NA	NA	CASTWAVSPLHF	TGTGCCAGCACTTGGGCAGTTTCACCCCTCCACTTT
TRBV28	TRBJ1-5	NA	NA	CASNPGWGRQPQHF	TGTGCCAGCAACCCCGGCTGGGGGCGTCAGCCCCAGCATTTT
TRBV7-9	TRBJ2-3	TRBD1	NA	CASSQQGPAQYF	TGTGCCAGCAGCCAACAGGGGCCGGCGCAGTATTTT
TRBV6-6	TRBJ2-7	TRBD2	NA	CASSPGLAGPTYEQYF	TGTGCCAGCAGTCCCGGACTAGCGGGGCCAACCTACGAGCAGTACTTC
TRBV6-6	TRBJ2-7	NA	NA	CASSYSQRYEQYF	TGTGCCAGCAGTTACTCGCAGCGATACGAGCAGTACTTC
TRBV27	TRBJ2-1	TRBD1	once	CASSAPLDRGWDNEQFF	TGTGCCAGCAGCGCGCCTCTCGACAGGGGGTGGGACAATGAGCAGTTCTTC
TRBV7-2	TRBJ1-2	NA	once	CASSPDWAAGSYTF	TGTGCCAGCAGCCCCGATTGGGCTGCCGGGAGCTACACCTTC
TRBV7-8	TRBJ1-1	NA	NA	CASSLGGGTEAFF	TGTGCCAGCAGCTTAGGAGGGGGTACTGAAGCTTTCTTT
TRBV7-3	TRBJ2-2	TRBD1	once	CASSLQGANTGELFF	TGTGCCAGCAGCTTACAGGGGGCGAACACCGGGGAGCTGTTTTTT
TRBV5-4	TRBJ2-3	NA	NA	CASSLAGGQSTDTQYF	TGTGCCAGCAGCTTGGCCGGGGGGCAGTCCACAGATACGCAGTATTTT
TRBV4-1	TRBJ2-7	TRBD1	NA	CASSQDGTGMAYEQYF	TGCGCCAGCAGCCAAGATGGGACAGGGATGGCCTACGAGCAGTACTTC
TRBV11-3	TRBJ2-2	NA	NA	CASSLAGHTGELFF	TGTGCCAGCAGCTTAGCGGGTCACACCGGGGAGCTGTTTTTT
TRBV5-1	TRBJ2-1	TRBD1	NA	CASSGTGVSNEQFF	TGCGCCAGCAGCGGGACAGGGGTTAGCAATGAGCAGTTCTTC
TRBV5-1	TRBJ1-2	TRBD1	NA	CASSLRQGTNYGYTF	TGCGCCAGCAGCTTAAGACAGGGAACCAACTATGGCTACACCTTC
TRBV5-4	TRBJ2-1	TRBD2	NA	CASSRGLAGGPSYNEQFF	TGTGCCAGCAGCAGGGGACTAGCGGGGGGCCCTTCCTACAATGAGCAGTTCTTC
TRBV3-1/TRBV3-2	TRBJ1-1	TRBD1	NA	CASSLWTGPMNTEAFF	TGTGCCAGCAGCCTGTGGACAGGGCCCATGAACACTGAAGCTTTCTTT
TRBV5-1	TRBJ1-2	TRBD1	NA	CASTDRSSNYGYTF	TGCGCCAGCACGGACAGGTCCTCTAACTATGGCTACACCTTC
TRBV7-8	TRBJ1-6	NA	NA	CASRQQSNSYNSPLHF	TGTGCCAGCAGACAGCAGAGTAACTCCTATAATTCACCCCTCCACTTT
TRBV28	TRBJ1-6	NA	NA	CASSFPTGGGNSPLHF	TGTGCCAGCAGTTTCCCCACGGGGGGAGGTAATTCACCCCTCCACTTT
TRBV3-1/TRBV3-2	TRBJ2-3	TRBD2	NA	CASKAGGTDTQYF	TGTGCCAGCAAAGCGGGGGGCACAGATACGCAGTATTTT
TRBV6-2/TRBV6-3	TRBJ1-6	TRBD1	hyperexpanded	CASSPTGENSPLHF	TGTGCCAGCAGCCCGACAGGGGAGAATTCACCCCTCCACTTT
TRBV19	TRBJ1-6	NA	NA	CASSTNWGSSYNSPLHF	TGTGCCAGTAGTACGAACTGGGGCAGCTCCTATAATTCACCCCTCCACTTT
TRBV18	TRBJ1-6	NA	NA	CASSPLGVFSYNSPLHF	TGTGCCAGCTCACCACTCGGGGTTTTCTCCTATAATTCACCCCTCCACTTT
TRBV28	TRBJ1-1	TRBD1	NA	CASRTGTGAPRDTEAFF	TGTGCCAGCAGAACCGGGACAGGCGCCCCGCGGGACACTGAAGCTTTCTTT